A single sample gave rise to the 16 T cell receptor beta chains below, sequenced in a study of blood T cell repertoires in COVID-19. Here immunoSEQ multiplex PCR was the method, and the copy in TCRdb shows in-frame clones only, minus some. Among approximately 250,000 clones, 88% were seen once, and the ten largest hold about 2.5%. The sample taken for sequencing was PBMCs or T cells enriched from blood (not recorded which). These TCRs come from a woman aged 40 to 49 with acute COVID-19.

V gene TRBV5-4 combines with J gene TRBJ2-3, with D perhaps TRBD1 (8 bases). The CDR3 extends over 15 amino acids. V dropped 2 bases and J dropped 4 bases, with 14 bases sitting between them. Per germline, CDR1 SGHNT and CDR2 YYREEE (reference sequence). The DNA of the CDR3 is TGTGCCAGCAGCTTAGGACAGGGAGGGTCAGATACGCAGTATTTT. Protein: CASSLGQGGSDTQYF.

The V call is TRBV27, the J call TRBJ1-2; 7 bases fit TRBD1. This CDR3 comprises 15 residues. Per germline, CDR1 MNHEY and CDR2 SMNVEV (reference sequence). The V gene end was trimmed by 0 bases and the J gene end by 8 bases; junction bases not matched to a gene: 9. Here the CDR3 DNA reads TGTGCCAGCAGTTTATCCGGCGCAGGGGGAAGAGGCTACACCTTC. Amino acids: CASSLSGAGGRGYTF.

In this sample, this clone turned up once. The chain has TRBV24-1 and TRBJ1-4; 8 bases line up with TRBD1. Germline trimming cut 7 bases from V and 8 bases from J; bases unmatched to any gene: 8. The germline V gene encodes CDR1 KGHDR and CDR2 SFDVKD. The CDR3 is made up of 14 amino acids. The CDR3 bases are TGTGCCACCAGGGGGACAGGTAAAGACGAAAAACTGTTTTTT. This gives the protein CATRGTGKDEKLFF.

This sequence joins TRBV6-5 and TRBJ2-1, with 9 bases matching TRBD2. This CDR3 spans 16 amino acids. Germline assignment: CDR1 MNHEY and CDR2 SVGAGI. After removal of 4 bases from V and 2 bases from J, the junction contained 6 bases not matched to a gene. CDR3 amino acids: CASSSSSGRAYNEQFF. In DNA, the CDR3 is TGTGCCAGCAGTTCAAGTAGCGGGAGAGCCTACAATGAGCAGTTCTTC.

The chain couples TRBV9 to TRBJ1-3; TRBD1 matches at 12 bases. Germline-derived CDR1 and CDR2 are SGDLS and YYNGEE. The CDR3 has 18 residues. Trimming removed 2 bases from V and 0 bases from J; junction bases left unmatched: 6. Here the CDR3 reads CASSVGTGGSSSGNTIYF. CDR3 in DNA: TGTGCCAGCAGCGTCGGGACAGGGGGCTCCAGCTCTGGAAACACCATATATTTT. The whole variable domain, remainder taken from reference TRBV9 and TRBJ1-3, is DSGVTQTPKHLITATGQRVTLRCSPRSGDLSVYWYQQSLDQGLQFLIQYYNGEERAKGNILERFSAQQFPDLHSELNLSSLELGDSALYFCASSVGTGGSSSGNTIYFGEGSWLTVV.

Concerning this clone itself: A read error may account for a junction end that differs from germline. V usage is TRBV6-5 and J usage is TRBJ1-6, with a tentative D call TRBD1 (5 bases). CDR1 is MNHEY, CDR2 SVGAGI, per germline. This CDR3 spans 15 amino acids. The CDR3 DNA follows: TGTGCCAGCAGGGGGCAAACAGGAAGAAATTCACCCTTCCACTTT. It encodes CASRGQTGRNSPFHF.

The sample holds a few counts of this clone. The V gene is TRBV5-6, the J gene TRBJ1-2; D perhaps matches TRBD1 (6 bases). CDR1 is SGHDT, CDR2 YYEEEE, per germline. CDR3 size: 16 residues. With 0 bases removed from V and 5 bases from J, the gap between germline ends came to 17 bases. The CDR3 sequence is CASSLAGQGLGYGYTF. The CDR3 DNA follows: TGTGCCAGCAGCTTGGCCGGCCAGGGGTTGGGGTATGGCTACACCTTC.

The chain employs TRBV24-1 and TRBJ1-2; 10 bases match TRBD1. The V and J ends lost 2 bases and 1 base, in that order; junction bases with no gene match: 3. Germline assignment: CDR1 KGHDR and CDR2 SFDVKD. The CDR3 length is 16 residues. CDR3 residues: CATSDSGQGFNYGYTF. CDR3 nucleotide sequence: TGTGCCACCAGTGATTCGGGACAGGGGTTTAACTATGGCTACACCTTC.

The gene calls are TRBV10-1 and TRBJ2-1; 7 bases are shared with TRBD2. The CDR3 loop spans 14 amino acids. With 0 bases clipped from V and 5 bases from J, the junction kept 1 base outside the gene matches. Germline V gene sequence: CDR1 WNHNN, CDR2 SYGVQD (reference sequence). The CDR3 loop is CASSESGRDNEQFF. DNA for the CDR3: TGCGCCAGCAGTGAGTCAGGGAGGGACAATGAGCAGTTCTTC.

This clone was detected only once. J is TRBJ1-1 and V is TRBV30; perhaps TRBD1 as D (5 bases). Between the trimmed V and J ends, which lost 1 base and 3 bases, there was a span of 6 bases. CDR3 length equals 12 residues. Germline lookup yields CDR1 GTSNPN and CDR2 SVGIG (reference sequence). The CDR3 nucleotides are TGTGCCTGGAGTGGGACACACACTGAAGCTTTCTTT. It is translated as CAWSGTHTEAFF.

Written as DNA, the CDR3 is TGTGCCAGTAGTAACAGGGTGCTTGGTGAGCAGTTCTTC. It translates to CASSNRVLGEQFF. The rearrangement uses TRBV19 and TRBJ2-1; TRBD1 is a possible D gene (6 bases). The ends were cut back, 4 bases at V and 9 bases at J, with 13 bases in the middle. The CDR3 spans 13 residues. Germline CDR1 and CDR2: LNHDA and SQIVND (reference sequence).

This chain joins TRBV29-1 and TRBJ2-2; 8 positions match TRBD1. Germline V gene lookup returns CDR1 SQVTM and CDR2 ANQGSEA. J was trimmed by 2 bases and V by 6 bases; bases with no gene match: 5. This CDR3 has 14 residues. The CDR3 reads CSVQGARNTGELFF. CDR3 in DNA: TGCAGCGTGCAGGGGGCGCGAAACACCGGGGAGCTGTTTTTT.

J is TRBJ1-2 and V is TRBV29-1; 9 bases fit TRBD1. The CDR3 is 13 amino acids. The J segment lost 8 bases and the V segment lost 2 bases, leaving 6 bases of the junction unmatched. Germline V gene data show CDR1 as SQVTM and CDR2 as ANQGSEA. The CDR3 sequence is CSVESRDREGYTF. CDR3 bases: TGCAGCGTTGAATCCCGGGACAGGGAGGGCTACACCTTC. Filled out from reference TRBV29-1 and TRBJ1-2, the complete variable domain reads SAVISQKPSRDICQRGTSLTIQCQVDSQVTMMFWYRQQPGQSLTLIATANQGSEATYESGFVIDKFPISRPNLTFSTLTVSNMSPEDSSIYLCSVESRDREGYTFGSGTRLTVV.

This clone appeared a single time. The chain uses TRBV7-2 and TRBJ2-6; weak D call: TRBD1 (5 bases). The germline gives CDR1 SGHTA, CDR2 FQGNSA. CDR3 length: 18 amino acids. V was clipped by 1 base and J by 0 bases, with 13 bases between them. The CDR3 spells CASSLGARTYSGANVLTF. As DNA, the CDR3 is TGTGCCAGCAGCTTAGGGGCCAGGACATACTCTGGGGCCAACGTCCTGACTTTC.

This clone was recorded a few times. The chain employs TRBV5-1 and TRBJ1-1; D unclear. In germline, CDR1 is SGHRS, CDR2 YFSETQ. The CDR3 runs to 14 residues. With 2 bases removed from V and 5 bases from J, the gap between germline ends came to 13 bases. The CDR3 sequence: CASSFGKDRTEAFF. The CDR3 nucleotides read TGCGCCAGCAGCTTCGGGAAGGATCGGACTGAAGCTTTCTTT.

The chain uses TRBV7-2 and TRBJ1-2; D ambiguous. The CDR3 runs to 13 residues. From germline, CDR1 is SGHTA and CDR2 FQGNSA. V dropped 0 bases and J dropped 1 base, with 3 bases sitting between them. CDR3 sequence: CASSLAFNYGYTF. For the CDR3, the DNA is TGTGCCAGCAGCTTAGCCTTTAACTATGGCTACACCTTC. Full variable domain (missing parts from reference TRBV7-2 and TRBJ1-2): GAGVSQSPSNKVTEKGKDVELRCDPISGHTALYWYRQSLGQGLEFLIYFQGNSAPDKSGLPSDRFSAERTGGSVSTLTIQRTQQEDSAVYLCASSLAFNYGYTFGSGTRLTVV.